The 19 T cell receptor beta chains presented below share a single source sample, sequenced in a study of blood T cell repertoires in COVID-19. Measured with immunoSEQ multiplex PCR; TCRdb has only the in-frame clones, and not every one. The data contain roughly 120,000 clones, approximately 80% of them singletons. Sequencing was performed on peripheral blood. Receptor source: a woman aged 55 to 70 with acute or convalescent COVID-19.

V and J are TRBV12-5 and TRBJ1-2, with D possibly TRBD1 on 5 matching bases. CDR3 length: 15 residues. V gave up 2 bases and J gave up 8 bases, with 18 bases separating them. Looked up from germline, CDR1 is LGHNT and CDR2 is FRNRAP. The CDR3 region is CASGLNSGAPRGYTF. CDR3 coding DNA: TGTGCTAGTGGTTTGAATAGCGGGGCCCCCCGGGGCTACACCTTC.

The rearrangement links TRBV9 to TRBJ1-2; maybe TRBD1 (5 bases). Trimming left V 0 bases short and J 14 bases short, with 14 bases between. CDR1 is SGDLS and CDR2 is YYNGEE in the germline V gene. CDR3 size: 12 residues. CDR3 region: CASSVAKGPWTF. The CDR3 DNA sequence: TGTGCCAGCAGCGTAGCTAAGGGGCCGTGGACCTTC.

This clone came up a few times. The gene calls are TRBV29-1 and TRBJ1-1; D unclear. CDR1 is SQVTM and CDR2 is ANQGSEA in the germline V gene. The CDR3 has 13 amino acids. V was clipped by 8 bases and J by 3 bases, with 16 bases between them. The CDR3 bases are TGCAGCACAAGGAGGCCTATGGACACTGAAGCTTTCTTT. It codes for CSTRRPMDTEAFF. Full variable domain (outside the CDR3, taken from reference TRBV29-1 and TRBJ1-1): SAVISQKPSRDICQRGTSLTIQCQVDSQVTMMFWYRQQPGQSLTLIATANQGSEATYESGFVIDKFPISRPNLTFSTLTVSNMSPEDSSIYLCSTRRPMDTEAFFGQGTRLTVV.

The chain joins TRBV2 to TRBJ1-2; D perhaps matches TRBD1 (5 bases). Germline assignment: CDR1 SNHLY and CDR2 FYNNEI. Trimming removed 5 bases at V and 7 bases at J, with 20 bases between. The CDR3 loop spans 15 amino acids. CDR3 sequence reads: CASSPYRLDGGGYTF. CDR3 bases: TGTGCCAGCAGTCCTTATAGACTCGACGGGGGTGGCTACACCTTC.

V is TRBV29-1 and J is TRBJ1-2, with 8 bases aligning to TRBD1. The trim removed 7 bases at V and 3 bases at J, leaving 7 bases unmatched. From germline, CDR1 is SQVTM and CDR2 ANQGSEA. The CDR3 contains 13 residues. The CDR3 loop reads CSESRGPYYGYTF. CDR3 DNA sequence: TGCAGCGAATCCAGGGGGCCCTACTATGGCTACACCTTC.

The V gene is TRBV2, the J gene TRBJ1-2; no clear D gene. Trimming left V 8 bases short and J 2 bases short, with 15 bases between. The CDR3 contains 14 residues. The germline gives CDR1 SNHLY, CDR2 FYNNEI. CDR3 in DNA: TGTGCCAGCTTACCTTTAGCTTCCAACTATGGCTACACCTTC. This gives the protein CASLPLASNYGYTF.

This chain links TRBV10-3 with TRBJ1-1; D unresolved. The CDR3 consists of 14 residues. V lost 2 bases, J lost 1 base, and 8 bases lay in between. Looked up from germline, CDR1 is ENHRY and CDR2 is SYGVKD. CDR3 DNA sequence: TGTGCCATCAGTGAGAACCCGGGGAACACTGAAGCTTTCTTT. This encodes CAISENPGNTEAFF.

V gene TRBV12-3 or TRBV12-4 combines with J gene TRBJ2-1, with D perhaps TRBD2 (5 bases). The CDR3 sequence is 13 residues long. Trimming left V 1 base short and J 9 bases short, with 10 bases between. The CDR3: CASSLGSRGEQFF. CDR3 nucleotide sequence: TGTGCCAGCAGTTTAGGGAGTCGGGGTGAGCAGTTCTTC.

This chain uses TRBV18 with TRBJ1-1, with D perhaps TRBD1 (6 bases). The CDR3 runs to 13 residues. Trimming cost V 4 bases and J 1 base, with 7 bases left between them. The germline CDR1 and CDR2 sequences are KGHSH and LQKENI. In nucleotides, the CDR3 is TGTGCCAGCTCACGAGGGGGGAACACTGAAGCTTTCTTT. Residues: CASSRGGNTEAFF.

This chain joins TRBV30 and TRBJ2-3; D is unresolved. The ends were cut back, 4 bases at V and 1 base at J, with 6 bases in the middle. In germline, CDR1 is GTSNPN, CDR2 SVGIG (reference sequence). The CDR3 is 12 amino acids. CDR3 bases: TGTGCCTGGACGGTGGGCACAGATACGCAGTATTTT. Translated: CAWTVGTDTQYF.

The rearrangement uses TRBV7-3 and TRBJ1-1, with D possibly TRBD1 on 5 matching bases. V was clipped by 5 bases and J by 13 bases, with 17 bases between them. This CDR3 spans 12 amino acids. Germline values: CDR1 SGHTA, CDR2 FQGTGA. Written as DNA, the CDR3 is TGTGCCAGCAGCCCCGGGCAGGGCCCGGTTTTCTTT. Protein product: CASSPGQGPVFF. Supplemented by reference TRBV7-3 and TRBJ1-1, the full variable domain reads GAGVSQTPSNKVTEKGKYVELRCDPISGHTALYWYRQSLGQGPEFLIYFQGTGAADDSGLPNDRFFAVRPEGSVSTLKIQRTERGDSAVYLCASSPGQGPVFFGQGTRLTVV.

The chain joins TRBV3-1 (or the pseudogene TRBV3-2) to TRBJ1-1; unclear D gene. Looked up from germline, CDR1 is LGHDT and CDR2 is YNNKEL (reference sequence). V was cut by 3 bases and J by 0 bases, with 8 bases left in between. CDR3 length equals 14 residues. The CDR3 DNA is TGTGCCAGCAGCCAGGGTACAGTGAACACTGAAGCTTTCTTT. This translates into CASSQGTVNTEAFF.

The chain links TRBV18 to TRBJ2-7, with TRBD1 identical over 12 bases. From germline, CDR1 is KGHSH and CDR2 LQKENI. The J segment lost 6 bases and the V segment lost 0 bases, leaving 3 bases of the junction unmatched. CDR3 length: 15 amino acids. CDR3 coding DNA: TGTGCCAGCTCACCACCGGGACAGGGGGCAAGCGAGCAGTACTTC. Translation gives CASSPPGQGASEQYF.

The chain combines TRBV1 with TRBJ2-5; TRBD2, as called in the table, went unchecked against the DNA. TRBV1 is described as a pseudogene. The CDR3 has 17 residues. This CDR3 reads CTSSQAGKGGGQETQYF. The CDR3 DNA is TGCACCAGCAGCCAGGCTGGAAAAGGGGGGGGCCAAGAGACCCAGTACTTC.

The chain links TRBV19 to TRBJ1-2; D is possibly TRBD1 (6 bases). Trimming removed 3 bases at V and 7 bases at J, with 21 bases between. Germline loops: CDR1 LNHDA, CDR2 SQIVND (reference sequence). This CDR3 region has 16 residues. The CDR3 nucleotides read TGTGCCAGTAGTATCCAATCTTCAGACAGGAACCTTGGCTACACCTTC. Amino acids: CASSIQSSDRNLGYTF.

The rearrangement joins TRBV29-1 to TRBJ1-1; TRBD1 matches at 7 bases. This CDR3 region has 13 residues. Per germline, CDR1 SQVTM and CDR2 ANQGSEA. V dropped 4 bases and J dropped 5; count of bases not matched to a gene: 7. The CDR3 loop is CSVVDRAETEAFF. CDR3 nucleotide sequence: TGCAGCGTTGTCGACAGGGCGGAGACTGAAGCTTTCTTT.

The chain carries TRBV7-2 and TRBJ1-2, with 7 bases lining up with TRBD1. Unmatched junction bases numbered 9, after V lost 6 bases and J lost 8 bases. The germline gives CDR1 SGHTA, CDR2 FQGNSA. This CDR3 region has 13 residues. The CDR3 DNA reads TGTGCCAGCAGTCGACAGGGTCTCCAGGGCTACACCTTC. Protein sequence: CASSRQGLQGYTF.

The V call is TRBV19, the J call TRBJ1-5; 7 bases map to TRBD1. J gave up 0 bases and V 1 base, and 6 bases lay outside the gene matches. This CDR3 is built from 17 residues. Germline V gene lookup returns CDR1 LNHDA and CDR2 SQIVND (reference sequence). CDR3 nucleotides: TGTGCCAGTAGTATAGGACAGGGTAGGCCTAGCAATCAGCCCCAGCATTTT. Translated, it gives CASSIGQGRPSNQPQHF.

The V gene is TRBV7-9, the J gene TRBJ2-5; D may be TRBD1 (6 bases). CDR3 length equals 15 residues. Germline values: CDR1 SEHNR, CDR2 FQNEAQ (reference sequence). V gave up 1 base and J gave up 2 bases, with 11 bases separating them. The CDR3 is CASSLDGQKQETQYF. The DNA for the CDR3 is TGTGCCAGCAGCTTAGACGGACAGAAGCAAGAGACCCAGTACTTC.